A single sample gave rise to the 30 T cell receptor beta chains below, sequenced in a study of T-cell memory formation after mild COVID-19. TCRdb reprocessed the 5' RACE reads via MiXCR and lists one record per CDR3 protein. Of 450,000 to 650,000 distinct CDR3 sequences in the sample, roughly 18% were seen once. Sequencing was carried out using PBMCs or a T cell subset sorted from them (not recorded which). These receptors came from an adult woman who had mild COVID-19 (a few samples of this study predate the infection). Cell type and time point are not known.

The J gene is TRBJ2-7, the V gene TRBV10-3; 8 bases fit TRBD1. Germline V lookup: CDR1 ENHRY, CDR2 SYGVKD. V shed 1 base, J shed 0 bases, and the junction held 5 bases outside the gene matches. This CDR3 comprises 16 residues. The CDR3 DNA reads TGTGCCATCAGTGAGTGGACAGGGAGAAGCTCCTACGAGCAGTACTTC. Translation: CAISEWTGRSSYEQYF.

V and J are TRBV7-6 and TRBJ1-1; maybe TRBD1 (5 bases). The CDR3 loop spans 14 amino acids. V shed 5 bases and J shed 2 bases, with 12 bases lying between them. Germline-derived CDR1 and CDR2 are SGHVS and FNYEAQ. DNA of the CDR3: TGTGCCAGCAGCCAAGGTCGGGACAACACTGAAGCTTTCTTT. This gives the protein CASSQGRDNTEAFF.

The chain carries TRBV7-9 and TRBJ2-7, with 10 nucleotides matching TRBD1. The length of the CDR3 is 18 residues. Unmatched junction bases numbered 16, after V lost 5 bases and J lost 3 bases. Germline CDR1 reads SEHNR; CDR2 reads FQNEAQ (reference sequence). The CDR3 loop reads CASSGQGERSGSGYEQYF. CDR3 bases: TGTGCCAGCAGCGGACAGGGGGAGCGTAGCGGAAGTGGCTACGAGCAGTACTTC.

The chain uses TRBV7-9 and TRBJ2-3, with 9 nucleotides matching TRBD1. This CDR3 comprises 15 residues. Germline V gives CDR1 SEHNR, CDR2 FQNEAQ (reference sequence). V trimming: 3 bases; J trimming: 5 bases; junction bases outside the gene matches: 6. The CDR3 DNA sequence: TGTGCCAGCAGCTTGAGGGGGACAGGGATAGATACGCAGTATTTT. Translation gives CASSLRGTGIDTQYF.

This clonotype was seen only a few times. The CDR3 coding sequence is TGTGCCTGGTTTGGGGTAGCGGGAAGCCGGGGTCAAGAGACCCAGTACTTC. Translated, it gives CAWFGVAGSRGQETQYF. The V gene is TRBV30, the J gene TRBJ2-5; 8 positions agree with TRBD2. V shed 5 bases, J shed 2 bases, and the junction held 16 bases outside the gene matches. Germline V gene data show CDR1 as GTSNPN and CDR2 as SVGIG (reference sequence). The CDR3 runs 17 residues.

This chain joins TRBV12-3 or TRBV12-4 and TRBJ2-7, with 12 bases aligning to TRBD2. The CDR3 has 17 amino acids. Germline trimming cut 5 bases from V and 3 bases from J; bases unmatched to any gene: 11. This CDR3 reads CASSRYILAGGFYEQYF. CDR3 nucleotide sequence: TGTGCCAGCAGTAGATATATACTAGCGGGGGGTTTCTACGAGCAGTACTTC.

This clonotype showed up many times. The gene calls are TRBV12-3 or TRBV12-4 and TRBJ2-5; 8 bases align to TRBD2. CDR3 size: 14 residues. The V segment lost 4 bases and the J segment 1 base; nucleotides outside the gene matches: 2. This CDR3 is CASSYAGGQETQYF. Written as DNA, the CDR3 is TGTGCCAGCAGTTACGCGGGAGGCCAAGAGACCCAGTACTTC.

This clonotype was detected a few times. V is TRBV14 and J is TRBJ1-1, with D unresolved. V lost 0 bases and J 1 base, leaving 18 bases between the germline ends. There are 18 residues in the CDR3. CDR1 and CDR2 (germline): SGHDN, FVKESK. The CDR3 loop reads CASSQDVGLSWGNTEAFF. The CDR3 DNA reads TGTGCCAGCAGCCAAGATGTCGGGTTGAGTTGGGGGAACACTGAAGCTTTCTTT.

The sample holds many counts of this clonotype. At one boundary the junction diverges from the germline segment, which might be a read error. This chain joins TRBV5-1 and TRBJ2-7; 9 nucleotides line up with TRBD1. The CDR3 spans 14 residues. Germline-derived CDR1 and CDR2 are SGHRS and YFSETQ. The CDR3 coding sequence is TGTGCCAGCAGCCCCGGGACAGGGACCTACGAGCAGTACTTC. Translation: CASSPGTGTYEQYF.

This clonotype was recorded many times. The chain is built from TRBV20-1 and TRBJ1-1; D remains unclear. CDR3 size: 14 residues. The V gene lost 6 bases and the J gene lost 0 bases, with 14 bases spanning the gap. Per the germline V gene, CDR1 is DFQATT and CDR2 is SNEGSKA (reference sequence). For the CDR3, the DNA is TGCAGTGCAAAGGACGGCTCCATGAACACTGAAGCTTTCTTT. This encodes CSAKDGSMNTEAFF.

This clonotype has a count of ten or more. The rearrangement joins TRBV10-3 to TRBJ2-7; unclear D gene. The CDR3 is 13 amino acids. The germline V gene encodes CDR1 ENHRY and CDR2 SYGVKD. Trimming took off 4 bases at V and 4 bases at J, with 11 bases between the two ends. The CDR3: CAISVKEGYEQYF. Here the CDR3 DNA reads TGTGCCATCAGTGTCAAAGAAGGATACGAGCAGTACTTC.

This rearrangement joins TRBV7-9 to TRBJ1-2, with D tentatively TRBD1 (6 bases). Germline CDR1 SEHNR, CDR2 FQNEAQ (reference sequence). The ends were cut back, 8 bases at V and 6 bases at J, with 13 bases in the middle. The CDR3 consists of 12 residues. Here the CDR3 reads CASGNRANGYTF. The CDR3 bases are TGTGCCAGCGGGAACAGGGCCAATGGCTACACCTTC. The full variable domain, its missing parts supplied by reference TRBV7-9 and TRBJ1-2, is DTGVSQNPRHKITKRGQNVTFRCDPISEHNRLYWYRQTLGQGPEFLTYFQNEAQLEKSRLLSDRFSAERPKGSFSTLEIQRTEQGDSAMYLCASGNRANGYTFGSGTRLTVV.

The CDR3 DNA sequence: TGTGCCAGCAGCCGGACCGGGACTAGCGGCTCCTACGAGCAGTACTTC. Its translation: CASSRTGTSGSYEQYF. The chain couples TRBV7-9 to TRBJ2-7, with TRBD2 matching over 11 bases. The CDR3 is 16 residues long. After removal of 5 bases from V and 0 bases from J, the junction contained 6 bases not matched to a gene. Germline lookup yields CDR1 SEHNR and CDR2 FQNEAQ (reference sequence).

The rearrangement links TRBV2 to TRBJ2-2; 10 positions agree with TRBD1. With V trimmed by 6 bases and J by 3 bases, 7 bases remained unmatched. The CDR3 has 16 residues. CDR1 is SNHLY, CDR2 FYNNEI, per germline. This CDR3 reads CASSGPDRGYTGELFF. In DNA form, the CDR3 reads TGTGCCAGCAGCGGCCCGGACAGGGGGTACACCGGGGAGCTGTTTTTT.

This clonotype was detected only a few times. The chain employs TRBV20-1 and TRBJ2-5; D uncertain. CDR3 length: 12 residues. The V end was cut by 6 bases, the J end by 2 bases, with 10 bases between. Germline V lookup: CDR1 DFQATT, CDR2 SNEGSKA (reference sequence). The chain's CDR3 is CSATELQETQYF. The CDR3 DNA reads TGCAGTGCCACAGAACTACAAGAGACCCAGTACTTC.

The V call is TRBV7-2, the J call TRBJ1-2, with D unresolved. The CDR3 runs to 16 residues. Trimming removed 1 base from V and 0 bases from J, with 12 bases in between. Per the germline V gene, CDR1 is SGHTA and CDR2 is FQGNSA. The CDR3 loop reads CASSLDVGSANYGYTF. For the CDR3, the DNA is TGTGCCAGCAGCTTAGATGTCGGTTCAGCTAACTATGGCTACACCTTC.

This clonotype was recorded at least ten times. This rearrangement joins TRBV7-9 to TRBJ2-5; D may match TRBD1 or TRBD2 (5 bases each). The CDR3 spans 13 residues. Germline V gives CDR1 SEHNR, CDR2 FQNEAQ (reference sequence). V lost 2 bases, J lost 4 bases, and 8 bases lay in between. CDR3 in DNA: TGTGCCAGCAGCTTACGTGGGGGAGAGACCCAGTACTTC. Encoded protein: CASSLRGGETQYF.

The gene calls are TRBV7-6 and TRBJ2-7, with 7 bases identical to TRBD1. The CDR3 consists of 13 residues. The germline gives CDR1 SGHVS, CDR2 FNYEAQ. J was trimmed by 4 bases and V by 4 bases; bases with no gene match: 4. This chain's CDR3 is CASSSTGNYEQYF. DNA for the CDR3: TGTGCCAGCAGCTCGACAGGGAATTACGAGCAGTACTTC.

This clonotype has more than one count but fewer than ten. This chain uses TRBV24-1 with TRBJ2-7; weak D call: TRBD1 (5 bases). Germline CDR1 is KGHDR and CDR2 is SFDVKD. V shed 2 bases and J shed 6 bases, with 10 bases lying between them. The CDR3 runs 13 residues. CDR3 residues: CATSDSYRREQYF. The DNA of the CDR3 is TGTGCCACCAGTGATTCGTACAGGCGCGAGCAGTACTTC.

This chain joins TRBV5-5 and TRBJ2-3, with D perhaps TRBD1 or TRBD2 (5 bases each). The CDR3 extends over 15 amino acids. Germline-derived CDR1 and CDR2 are SGHKS and YYEKEE (reference sequence). V was shortened by 0 bases and J by 4 bases, with 12 bases between the two germline ends. CDR3 DNA sequence: TGTGCCAGCAGCTTGGGTGGGACCTCTGCAGATACGCAGTATTTT. Its protein is CASSLGGTSADTQYF.

The rearrangement uses TRBV7-2 and TRBJ2-7; either TRBD1 or TRBD2 may supply D (5 bases each). Trimming cost V 2 bases and J 0 bases, with 11 bases left between them. CDR1 SGHTA and CDR2 FQGNSA come from the germline V gene. The CDR3 has 15 residues. Here the CDR3 reads CASSLTGGNSYEQYF. The CDR3 coding sequence is TGTGCCAGCAGCTTAACTGGGGGAAACTCCTACGAGCAGTACTTC.

This clonotype was picked up a small number of times. J is TRBJ2-3 and V is TRBV4-1; D not certain. Trimming shortened V by 2 bases and J by 1 base, and 7 bases separated the two germline ends. CDR3 length equals 14 residues. CDR1 and CDR2 from the germline V gene are MGHRA and YSYEKL. DNA of the CDR3: TGCGCCAGCAGCCAAAAAGTTGGCACAGATACGCAGTATTTT. Translated: CASSQKVGTDTQYF.

This clonotype was seen only a few times. The chain uses TRBV27 and TRBJ2-1, with TRBD2 as a possible D gene (5 bases). CDR3 size: 14 residues. V gave up 2 bases and J gave up 11 bases, with 16 bases separating them. Germline CDR1 and CDR2: MNHEY and SMNVEV (reference sequence). The CDR3 loop is CASSLGKLAVKQFF. CDR3 DNA: TGTGCCAGCAGTTTAGGGAAGCTAGCAGTAAAGCAGTTCTTC.

In its sample, this clonotype was seen a few times. The genes are TRBV27 and TRBJ2-7, with TRBD2 as a possible D gene (6 bases). The CDR3 contains 14 residues. Germline V gene lookup returns CDR1 MNHEY and CDR2 SMNVEV (reference sequence). The V end lost 6 bases, the J end lost 0 bases, and 12 bases lay between the germline ends. CDR3 DNA sequence: TGTGCCAGCAGCGGGACTTTGAGCTCCTACGAGCAGTACTTC. Protein: CASSGTLSSYEQYF.

This clonotype was seen more than once but under ten times. The chain uses TRBV7-6 and TRBJ2-3, with TRBD2 identical over 8 bases. The germline V gene has CDR1 SGHVS and CDR2 FNYEAQ. The trim removed 8 bases at V and 1 base at J, leaving 8 bases unmatched. The CDR3 covers 15 residues. CDR3 DNA: TGTGCCAGCTCACCCAGAGCGGGGGGCACAGATACGCAGTATTTT. Encoded protein: CASSPRAGGTDTQYF.

The chain recombines TRBV19 with TRBJ1-5; tentatively, D is TRBD1 (5 bases). The CDR3 has 14 amino acids. Germline V gives CDR1 LNHDA, CDR2 SQIVND (reference sequence). V lost 3 bases and J 1 base, leaving 7 bases between the germline ends. The CDR3 DNA is TGTGCCAGTAGTATGTGGGACAGCAATCAGCCCCAGCATTTT. Its translation is CASSMWDSNQPQHF.

This clonotype showed up just a few times. At one boundary the junction diverges from the germline segment, which might be a read error. V and J are TRBV7-2 and TRBJ2-1; TRBD2 matches at 7 bases. The CDR3 totals 13 residues. CDR1 is SGHTA and CDR2 is FQGNSA in the germline V gene. The CDR3 DNA sequence: TGTGCCAGCAGCCCAAGGACTAGAAATGGGCAGTTCTTC. It translates to CASSPRTRNGQFF.

This clonotype was seen a handful of times. The gene calls are TRBV5-1 and TRBJ2-4; no clear D. This CDR3 is built from 15 residues. Deletions cut 0 bases from V and 7 bases from J, with 14 bases between. Germline CDR1 and CDR2: SGHRS and YFSETQ. CDR3 region: CASSLGGASTNIQYF. CDR3 coding DNA: TGCGCCAGCAGCTTGGGTGGCGCCTCAACCAACATTCAGTACTTC.

This clonotype appeared many times. The chain joins TRBV7-9 to TRBJ2-3; no firm D call. The germline CDR1 and CDR2 sequences are SEHNR and FQNEAQ (reference sequence). The CDR3 runs to 12 residues. V lost 3 bases to trimming and J lost 4 bases, with 5 bases between them. CDR3 in DNA: TGTGCCAGCAGCTTGTTCTCAGATACGCAGTATTTT. Its translation: CASSLFSDTQYF.

V gene TRBV18 combines with J gene TRBJ1-2; a weak D match, TRBD1 (5 bases). Per the germline V gene, CDR1 is KGHSH and CDR2 is LQKENI. The CDR3 length is 17 residues. The V end was cut by 6 bases, the J end by 0 bases, with 20 bases between. Here the CDR3 DNA reads TGTGCCAGCTCTCAAATGGGAGACAGCTCCGCTAACTATGGCTACACCTTC. Residues: CASSQMGDSSANYGYTF.